These 28 T cell receptor beta chains share one sample of origin, sequenced in a study of blood T cells in healthy people across ages. Sample-barcoded 5' priming and a J-beta primer mix drove a second PCR of roughly 6 to 12 cycles. Via MiXCR, TCRdb re-called the 5' RACE reads, giving one row per CDR3 protein. The repertoire holds about 800,000 distinct CDR3 sequences, with 25% as singletons. These data also formed part of another study, on T cells of mothers and their children.

The material sequenced was blood. The receptors were gathered from a boy younger than 18 in good health.

This rearrangement joins TRBV7-8 to TRBJ2-2; possibly TRBD1 for D (5 bases). Trimming took off 5 bases at V and 2 bases at J, with 18 bases between the two ends. The CDR3 has 17 residues. Germline V gives CDR1 SGHVS, CDR2 FQNEAQ. CDR3 protein: CASSPLQGRGNTGELFF. The DNA of the CDR3 is TGTGCCAGCAGCCCTCTCCAGGGAAGGGGAAACACCGGGGAGCTGTTTTTT. The variable domain in full, with the rest retrieved from reference TRBV7-8 and TRBJ2-2, is GAGVSQSPRYKVAKRGQDVALRCDPISGHVSLFWYQQALGQGPEFLTYFQNEAQLDKSGLPSDRFFAERPEGSVSTLKIQRTQQEDSAVYLCASSPLQGRGNTGELFFGEGSRLTVL.

This clonotype was observed a few times. The V and J genes are TRBV12-5 and TRBJ2-6; D unresolved. Germline lookup yields CDR1 LGHNT and CDR2 FRNRAP. V was pared by 3 bases and J by 2 bases, with 2 bases between. The CDR3 spans 13 residues. For the CDR3, the DNA is TGTGCTAGTGGTTTCGCTGGGGCCAACGTCCTGACTTTC. Its protein is CASGFAGANVLTF. Variable domain in full (rest from reference TRBV12-5 and TRBJ2-6): DARVTQTPRHKVTEMGQEVTMRCQPILGHNTVFWYRQTMMQGLELLAYFRNRAPLDDSGMPKDRFSAEMPDATLATLKIQPSEPRDSAVYFCASGFAGANVLTFGAGSRLTVL.

The chain links TRBV6-5 to TRBJ2-1; 12 nucleotides align to TRBD2. This CDR3 has 16 residues. Trimming at V came to 4 bases and at J to 7 bases, leaving 8 bases not matched to a gene. Germline V CDR1 and CDR2: MNHEY, SVGAGI. Here the CDR3 reads CASSSPGLAGMNEQFF. In DNA form, the CDR3 reads TGTGCCAGCAGTTCCCCCGGACTAGCGGGGATGAATGAGCAGTTCTTC.

This clonotype showed up just a few times. The conserved closing phenylalanine or tryptophan is absent in this CDR3, likely reflecting a read error. V gene TRBV29-1 combines with J gene TRBJ2-7, with D possibly TRBD2 on 5 matching bases. Germline V gene lookup returns CDR1 SQVTM and CDR2 ANQGSEA. With 6 bases removed from V and 2 bases from J, the gap between germline ends came to 11 bases. This CDR3 has 12 amino acids. The CDR3 region is CSVLSVTYEQYL. The CDR3 DNA sequence: TGCAGCGTGCTTAGCGTTACCTACGAGCAGTACCTC.

The sample holds a few counts of this clonotype. The chain carries TRBV12-3 or TRBV12-4 and TRBJ2-5; perhaps TRBD2 as D (5 bases). The V and J ends lost 8 bases and 1 base respectively, with 17 bases between them. The CDR3 is 15 amino acids. The CDR3 spells CASLLVGPGQETQYF. CDR3 coding DNA: TGTGCCAGCCTACTAGTAGGACCGGGCCAAGAGACCCAGTACTTC.

This rearrangement joins TRBV2 to TRBJ1-5; 9 bases are shared with TRBD1. Germline V gene sequence: CDR1 SNHLY, CDR2 FYNNEI. With V trimmed by 6 bases and J by 1 base, 7 bases remained unmatched. The CDR3 covers 16 residues. CDR3 loop: CASRGTGIFSNQPQHF. Written as DNA, the CDR3 is TGTGCCAGCAGGGGGACAGGGATCTTCAGCAATCAGCCCCAGCATTTT.

J is TRBJ1-2 and V is TRBV5-6, with D maybe TRBD1 (6 bases). CDR1 is SGHDT and CDR2 is YYEEEE in the germline V gene. The ends were cut back, 2 bases at V and 7 bases at J, with 12 bases in the middle. CDR3 length: 13 amino acids. DNA for the CDR3: TGTGCCAGCAGCTTCGGCAGGGGAGGTGGCTACACCTTC. This codes for CASSFGRGGGYTF.

This clonotype was seen many times. V gene TRBV20-1 combines with J gene TRBJ2-3; D is uncertain. The V gene's germline CDR1 is DFQATT and CDR2 SNEGSKA (reference sequence). The CDR3 spans 14 residues. V was clipped by 1 base and J by 1 base, with 9 bases between them. CDR3 sequence (DNA): TGCAGTGCTAGAGGCCCGTCCCGCACAGATACGCAGTATTTT. Protein product: CSARGPSRTDTQYF.

This clonotype was detected a few times. The J gene is TRBJ2-5, the V gene TRBV12-3 or TRBV12-4; D ambiguous. CDR3 length equals 14 residues. V lost 1 base and J 2 bases, leaving 8 bases between the germline ends. CDR3 DNA: TGTGCCAGCAGTTTAGTTACTTTACAAGAGACCCAGTACTTC. This sequence encodes CASSLVTLQETQYF.

This clonotype was seen a handful of times. J is TRBJ1-5 and V is TRBV20-1; D might be TRBD1 (5 bases). The V gene's germline CDR1 is DFQATT and CDR2 SNEGSKA (reference sequence). The CDR3 has 15 residues. Between the trimmed V and J ends, which lost 1 base and 2 bases, there was a span of 12 bases. The CDR3 spells CSARVGGAGNQPQHF. As DNA, the CDR3 is TGCAGTGCTAGAGTAGGAGGGGCTGGCAATCAGCCCCAGCATTTT.

With regard to this clonotype: A junction boundary mismatches the germline segment, possibly from a read error. This chain joins TRBV2 and TRBJ2-4, with D perhaps assigned TRBD1 or TRBD2 (5 bases each). This CDR3 region has 12 residues. Germline V gene sequence: CDR1 SNHLY, CDR2 FYNNEI. DNA for the CDR3: TGTGCCAGCGGGGGAGCTCTCCGACCACCCCACTTC. This sequence encodes CASGGALRPPHF.

The chain has TRBV10-3 and TRBJ2-7; 16 positions match TRBD2. Germline assignment: CDR1 ENHRY and CDR2 SYGVKD. The CDR3 is made up of 14 amino acids. The CDR3 DNA sequence: TGTGCTACGGGACTAGCGGGAGGGCCCTACGAGCAGTACTTC. It translates to CATGLAGGPYEQYF.

The rearrangement uses TRBV4-2 and TRBJ2-7, with TRBD1 identical over 8 bases. V lost 4 bases to trimming and J lost 5 bases; unmatched junction nucleotides: 10. CDR3 size: 15 residues. In germline, CDR1 is LGHNA, CDR2 YNFKEQ. The DNA of the CDR3 is TGTGCCAGCAGCCTTCGAGCGGACAGGGCCGACGAGCAGTACTTC. Its translation: CASSLRADRADEQYF.

In this sample, this clonotype turned up a few times. The chain employs TRBV6-1 and TRBJ1-1; weak D call: TRBD1 (6 bases). The CDR3 runs to 14 residues. V was pared by 4 bases and J by 1 base, with 10 bases between. The germline V gene has CDR1 MNHNS and CDR2 SASEGT. The chain's CDR3 is CASSAQDRNTEAFF. In DNA, the CDR3 is TGTGCCAGCAGTGCCCAGGACAGGAACACTGAAGCTTTCTTT.

Written as DNA, the CDR3 is TGCGCCAGCAGCCCACAGCACTCCTACGAGCAGTACTTC. This encodes CASSPQHSYEQYF. The chain couples TRBV5-1 to TRBJ2-1; D not resolved. The end of the DNA is better explained by TRBJ2-7, so the J call may be wrong. The CDR3 is made up of 13 amino acids. Germline loops: CDR1 SGHRS, CDR2 YFSETQ.

The genes are TRBV28 and TRBJ1-1; D is unclear. The CDR3 spans 15 residues. The V end lost 5 bases, the J end lost 10 bases, and 23 bases lay between the germline ends. Germline loops: CDR1 MDHEN, CDR2 SYDVKM. The CDR3 DNA reads as TGTGCCAGCAGTATACTGTCTCTCGGGTCAGCGGGAGCTTTCTTT. Encoded protein: CASSILSLGSAGAFF.

This clonotype was found a few times. DNA of the CDR3: TGCAGCGTTGAAACCGATGAGCAGTTCTTC. Translating gives CSVETDEQFF. The rearrangement uses TRBV29-1 and TRBJ2-1; no definite D call. The CDR3 runs 10 residues. The V gene's germline CDR1 is SQVTM and CDR2 ANQGSEA. With 2 bases removed from V and 8 bases from J, the gap between germline ends came to 4 bases.

The J gene is TRBJ2-5, the V gene TRBV27; TRBD2 is a possible D gene (5 bases). The end of the DNA fits TRBJ2-7 better, so the J call may be wrong. CDR3 length: 14 residues. Germline CDR1 is MNHEY and CDR2 is SMNVEV (reference sequence). The CDR3 DNA is TGTGCCAGCAGTTTACGTGGCGGGTTGAGCGAGCAGTACTTC. It encodes CASSLRGGLSEQYF.

The gene calls are TRBV29-1 and TRBJ2-5; 9 positions match TRBD1. CDR1 is SQVTM, CDR2 ANQGSEA, per germline. This CDR3 has 15 residues. V shed 0 bases and J 4 bases; nucleotides not matched to a gene: 6. The CDR3: CSVEDLGQGGETQYF. Here the CDR3 DNA reads TGCAGCGTTGAAGATCTGGGACAGGGAGGAGAGACCCAGTACTTC. Drawing the rest from reference TRBV29-1 and TRBJ2-5, the complete variable domain is SAVISQKPSRDICQRGTSLTIQCQVDSQVTMMFWYRQQPGQSLTLIATANQGSEATYESGFVIDKFPISRPNLTFSTLTVSNMSPEDSSIYLCSVEDLGQGGETQYFGPGTRLLVL.

This clonotype was picked up a small number of times. The rearrangement links TRBV7-3 to TRBJ2-2; 10 nucleotides align to TRBD2. The V and J ends lost 4 bases and 6 bases, in that order; junction bases with no gene match: 5. This CDR3 spans 15 amino acids. Germline assignment: CDR1 SGHTA and CDR2 FQGTGA. The CDR3 DNA reads as TGTGCCAGCAGCTACCAGACTAGCGGGTCCGGGGAGCTGTTTTTT. It translates to CASSYQTSGSGELFF. The whole variable domain, filled in from reference TRBV7-3 and TRBJ2-2, reads GAGVSQTPSNKVTEKGKYVELRCDPISGHTALYWYRQSLGQGPEFLIYFQGTGAADDSGLPNDRFFAVRPEGSVSTLKIQRTERGDSAVYLCASSYQTSGSGELFFGEGSRLTVL.

The chain is built from TRBV5-6 and TRBJ2-3; D tentatively fits TRBD1 or TRBD2 (6 bases each). CDR1 and CDR2 from the germline V gene are SGHDT and YYEEEE. Trimming left V 5 bases short and J 6 bases short, with 13 bases between. This CDR3 has 13 residues. The CDR3 region has the DNA TGTGCCAGCAGTATAAGGGGGGTGGATACGCAGTATTTT. This codes for CASSIRGVDTQYF.

This clonotype was seen more than once but under ten times. The chain links TRBV4-1 to TRBJ1-2; 8 bases match TRBD1. The CDR3 runs 16 residues. Unmatched junction bases numbered 14, after V lost 6 bases and J lost 5 bases. CDR1 is MGHRA, CDR2 YSYEKL, per germline. The DNA of the CDR3 is TGCGCCAGCAGTCACGAACCGGGACAGGAGAGGTATGGCTACACCTTC. This codes for CASSHEPGQERYGYTF.

The chain uses TRBV5-6 and TRBJ2-1, with D possibly TRBD2 on 5 matching bases. Trimming pared 5 bases from V and 1 base from J, leaving 13 bases between. The CDR3 runs to 15 residues. The germline V gene encodes CDR1 SGHDT and CDR2 YYEEEE. CDR3 in DNA: TGTGCCAGCAGAAAACCGGGATTATCCTACAATGAGCAGTTCTTC. Translation: CASRKPGLSYNEQFF.

The chain couples TRBV7-9 to TRBJ2-7; 7 bases agree with TRBD1. Germline lookup yields CDR1 SEHNR and CDR2 FQNEAQ (reference sequence). This CDR3 is built from 14 residues. J lost 7 bases, V lost 4 bases, and 10 bases had no gene match. CDR3 loop: CASSSGQTPGEQYF. CDR3 DNA sequence: TGTGCCAGCAGCTCGGGACAGACCCCAGGGGAGCAGTACTTC.

This clonotype was detected many times. The J gene is TRBJ1-2, the V gene TRBV20-1; no clear D gene. Trimming removed 3 bases at V and 6 bases at J, with 5 bases between. Germline assignment: CDR1 DFQATT and CDR2 SNEGSKA (reference sequence). This CDR3 spans 10 amino acids. CDR3 sequence reads: CSARPDGYTF. In DNA, the CDR3 is TGCAGTGCTAGGCCCGATGGCTACACCTTC.

CDR3 residues: CSARRTGDNSPLHF. CDR3 DNA sequence: TGCAGTGCTCGAAGGACAGGGGATAATTCACCCCTCCACTTT. The chain employs TRBV20-1 and TRBJ1-6; 9 bases are a match to TRBD1. The CDR3 extends over 14 amino acids. Germline assignment: CDR1 DFQATT and CDR2 SNEGSKA (reference sequence). J lost 5 bases, V lost 5 bases, and 4 bases had no gene match.

The CDR3, as DNA: TGTGCCAGCAGCTCTCCAGGGGGCGCGAACACTGAAGCTTTCTTT. Translation: CASSSPGGANTEAFF. The chain links TRBV5-5 to TRBJ1-1; the match to TRBD1 covers 8 bases. The CDR3 totals 15 residues. V gave up 3 bases and J gave up 1 base; unmatched junction bases: 5. Germline-derived CDR1 and CDR2 are SGHKS and YYEKEE (reference sequence).

This clonotype was found a few times. A junction boundary mismatches the germline segment, possibly from a read error. J is TRBJ2-7 and V is TRBV7-2, with TRBD1 matching 8 bases. Looked up from germline, CDR1 is SGHTA and CDR2 is FQGNSA. The length of the CDR3 is 13 residues. The CDR3 DNA follows: TGTGCCAGCAGCACCGGGACAGGCTACGAGCGGTACTTC. It codes for CASSTGTGYERYF.